This TCR beta chain was identified in a study of regulatory T cells in long-lasting Graves disease (dated by TCRdb to the early 2020s). About the full investigation: Antithyroid drugs had been taken for less than 3 months by newly diagnosed Graves' disease patients. This study used TCR sequencing and RNA sequencing of peripheral blood to compare persistent Graves' disease patients against newly diagnosed Graves' disease patients. The study took place in China and was registered as a clinical trial. A total of around 33 samples were covered by TCR sequencing, comprising some 13 persistent and around 20 newly diagnosed Graves' disease patients.

Library preparation used multiplex PCR. The data were produced on an Illumina HiSeq 4000. To build TCR beta libraries, CDR3 regions were amplified by Arm-PCR using iRepertoire HTBI primers. Gel purification was performed on PCR products prior to sequencing. The study's processing was this. Gene usage analysis of CDR3 amino acid clonotypes used the approximately 56 TRBV and 14 to 15 TRBJ segments found across samples. COPE and FqMerger were used to merge filtered high-quality paired reads into contigs. BLAST was used to align contigs to the IMGT TRBV, TRBD and TRBJ reference genes, and CDR3 was defined following IMGT. Highly expanded clones were defined as clonotypes with a frequency above 0.1%. Shannon entropy was used to measure repertoire diversity, and the Gini coefficient was used to measure V-J evenness. Public clonotypes were defined as clonotypes shared by more than one individual. TCRdb cleaned the public reads at Q25 with fastp, built clones with MiXCR and kept in-frame beta chains. Duplicate CDR3 protein sequences are folded into a single record with the most common DNA and genes. The V and J calls shown here were made by TCRdb, not taken from the authors' results. Recorded for this sample are just over 600,000 distinct CDR3 sequences; roughly 15% of them occurred a single time. Around a sixth of the sample goes to the ten largest clones.

V and J are truncated by 7 bases and 3 bases respectively, leaving an intervening sequence of 15 bases. The CDR3 spans 14 residues, from the cysteine through the phenylalanine. The kept DNA is CDR3 alone, 42 bases in frame from the first base. CDR1 and CDR2 (MNHNS, SASEGT) derive from the germline V gene. General conclusions and limits of the study: Sequencing and analysis were limited to the TCR beta chain. Preferential use of TRBV28, TRBJ1-2 and TRBJ2-5 was observed in persistent disease, whereas TRBV20-1 and TRBJ2-1 were favored in newly diagnosed disease. The authors acknowledged the small sample size as a limitation that may reduce accuracy. Persistent Graves' disease patients showed lower TCR Shannon entropy and fewer highly expanded clones than newly diagnosed patients, suggesting clonal expansion. Peripheral blood alone was examined, since thyroid tissue, which constituted the primary lesion, could not be accessed. A larger number of public clonotypes was shared among persistent patients (under 3,000) than among newly diagnosed patients (roughly 970).

Note on this clonotype: This clone's antigen is unknown. Base-call qualities are not available, and no considerably larger clone is one nucleotide away.

The time point label, read with the paper, signifies: newly diagnosed GD, antithyroid drugs for less than 3 months. RNA was extracted from PBMCs in TRIzol for both TCR sequencing and RNA sequencing. The diagnosis of Graves' disease followed American Thyroid Association guidelines. Patients were recruited from an endocrinology department in Xi'an, China. Each patient gave about 10 milliliters of peripheral blood, collected in an EDTA anticoagulant tube. Ficoll Paque Plus density gradient separation was used to isolate PBMCs, and no additional T cell sorting was done. An Agilent 2100 Bioanalyzer and agarose gel were used to check RNA quality, and a NanoDrop 2000 was used to measure RNA concentration. The data were also submitted as part of a second study, on T cells in Graves' hyperthyroidism and ophthalmopathy. From the second report: Graves' hyperthyroidism was defined as stable when no progression to ophthalmopathy occurred over 18 months of follow-up. The hyperthyroidism patients were between 18 and 65 years old and newly diagnosed, with a disease duration of less than 2 months. Patients with uncontrolled infections, other autoimmune diseases, pregnancy or lactation were excluded. Diagnoses were established on the basis of clinical symptoms, serum thyroxine and TRAb, thyroid ultrasound, and orbital computed tomography. The first round of RT-PCR for the TCR CDR3 was performed with the HTBI primer set and the Qiagen OneStep RT-PCR kit. Most expanded thyroid clonotypes (frequency above 0.001) were also detected in blood, a finding suggesting that blood repertoires may reflect thyroid immune responses. In cross-validation, a model built on a 13 V-J signature told ophthalmopathy apart from stable hyperthyroidism with 85% to 90% sensitivity and 81% to 82% specificity, and in testing the same model reached 80%/75%. In validation, progression to ophthalmopathy was predicted by the model with 55% to 71% sensitivity and just over 72% specificity, a median of 6.5 months before onset. TCR V-J signatures able to tell the groups apart were searched for in a discovery cohort of around 95 patients, of whom 40 to 45 had Graves' ophthalmopathy and more than 55 had stable Graves' hyperthyroidism. Prospective prediction of ophthalmopathy was tested in an independent validation cohort consisting of 18 to 20 hyperthyroidism patients and around 16 patients who later progressed to ophthalmopathy. The 100 discovery patients were divided at random into training and test sets in a 7:3 ratio. Thyroid tissue and blood T-cell repertoires from roughly six Graves' hyperthyroidism patients were also compared in the study. After sampling, hyperthyroidism patients received methimazole starting at 30 mg daily, and ophthalmopathy patients received high-dose intravenous methylprednisolone. The libraries were constructed in a second round of multiplex PCR and then size-selected and purified. Paired-end sequencing of the libraries was performed with 100 bp reads on an Illumina HiSeq2000. SOAPnuke was used to process the raw data, throwing out any read that contained adapters or uncalled bases, had a mean Phred below 15, or lacked an exact constant-primer or identifier match. COPE v1.2.5 was used to merge the high-quality paired reads, and each unique nucleotide sequence was defined as a clonotype. MiTCR v1.1 was used to align the clonotypes against IMGT TRBV, TRBD and TRBJ reference segments. Only V-J combinations with frequency above 0.0001, covering roughly 99% of repertoires, were analysed. A TCS score was defined as the ratio of F50 (clonal expansion) to E x V (chaos), with BLOSUM62-based TCRdist applied between CDR3 peptides within each V-J. Welch's t-statistics and random forest reduced 500 to 550 V-J features to fewer than 15, which were used in a naive Bayes classifier (R e1071). No statistical method was used to set the sample size in advance, and investigators knew the group allocation. According to the paper, TCR Vbeta CDR3 sequencing was carried out on over 130 peripheral blood samples, which came from 40 to 45 ophthalmopathy, fewer than 80 hyperthyroidism and approximately 17 progressor patients.

The chain is encoded by TRBV6-1 joined to TRBJ1-2, and the D gene may be TRBD1, 6 bases matching. This TCR was recovered from a woman in her thirties with Graves disease. Donor details come from another sample of the same person, matched by shared clones. The sample consisted of peripheral blood mononuclear cells (PBMCs), taken at new diagnosis, from a patient treated with antithyroid drugs. The DNA is as follows: TGTGCCAGCACCCAATCCGGGGGCTACTATGGCTACACCTTC. Translation gives CASTQSGGYYGYTF.